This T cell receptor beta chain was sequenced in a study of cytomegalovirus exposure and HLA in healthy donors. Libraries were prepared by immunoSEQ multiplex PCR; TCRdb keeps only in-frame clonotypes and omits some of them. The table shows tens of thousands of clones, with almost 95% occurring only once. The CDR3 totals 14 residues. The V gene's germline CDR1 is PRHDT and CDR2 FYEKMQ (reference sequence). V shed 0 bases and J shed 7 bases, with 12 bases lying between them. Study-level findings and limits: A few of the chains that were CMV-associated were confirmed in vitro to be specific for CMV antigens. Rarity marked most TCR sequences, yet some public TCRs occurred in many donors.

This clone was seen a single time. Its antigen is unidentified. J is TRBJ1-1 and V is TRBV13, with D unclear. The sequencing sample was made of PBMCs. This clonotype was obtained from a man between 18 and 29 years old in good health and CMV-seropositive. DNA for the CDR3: TGTGCCAGCAGCTTAGGTTGGAGGGCAGATGAAGCTTTCTTT. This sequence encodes CASSLGWRADEAFF.